This TCR beta chain is drawn from a study of T cell repertoires in cytomegalovirus infection. This clonotype came up a few times. The antigen is undetermined. Per the germline V gene, CDR1 is MDHEN and CDR2 is SYDVKM. The CDR3 is 16 residues long. V lost 6 bases, J lost 8 bases, and 23 bases lay in between. TCRdb re-derived calls from the reads in MiXCR, one entry per CDR3 protein. The sample has about 220,000 distinct CDR3 sequences; roughly 34% are singletons. This clonotype originated in a human donor in good health (CMV status not recorded). Some clones in this sample may be carry-over from other donors' samples. This specimen was CD8+ T cells from cultured PBMCs, taken from culture after CMV antigen stimulation. The rearrangement uses TRBV28 and TRBJ2-1, with D possibly matching TRBD1 (5 bases). The CDR3 loop is CASSPGASTRPYEQFF. In nucleotides, the CDR3 is TGTGCCAGCAGCCCTGGGGCTAGTACCAGGCCCTATGAGCAGTTCTTC.